Presented here are 22 T cell receptor beta chains from one specimen sequenced in a study of beta chain features in type 1 diabetes. The whole isolated RNA underwent reverse transcription, so sequencing captured expressed TCRB transcripts. Clones were read by immunoSEQ multiplex PCR, and TCRdb kept only the in-frame ones, dropping some. The sample records roughly 40,000 clones, 49% being singletons. The sample taken for sequencing was central memory CD4+ T cells from blood. These TCRs come from a woman between 18 and 29 years old in good health.

The chain employs TRBV2 and TRBJ1-2; D is perhaps TRBD1 (5 bases). Germline values: CDR1 SNHLY, CDR2 FYNNEI. The CDR3 spans 12 residues. Trimming left V 7 bases short and J 5 bases short, with 11 bases between. The CDR3 is CASMAQGYGYTF. CDR3 DNA sequence: TGTGCCAGCATGGCGCAGGGTTATGGCTACACCTTC. The full variable domain, completed using reference TRBV2 and TRBJ1-2, is EPEVTQTPSHQVTQMGQEVILRCVPISNHLYFYWYRQILGQKVEFLVSFYNNEISEKSEIFDDQFSVERPDGSNFTLKIRSTKLEDSAMYFCASMAQGYGYTFGSGTRLTVV.

The chain uses TRBV27 and TRBJ1-1; 11 bases agree with TRBD1. Trimming removed 6 bases from V and 4 bases from J; junction bases left unmatched: 13. Looked up from germline, CDR1 is MNHEY and CDR2 is SMNVEV (reference sequence). This CDR3 region has 17 residues. The CDR3 sequence is CASSLSRDRGSVTEAFF. The CDR3 DNA sequence: TGTGCCAGCAGCCTCTCCCGGGACAGGGGGTCTGTCACTGAAGCTTTCTTT.

This clone has only a few counts. The rearrangement uses TRBV29-1 and TRBJ2-3, with 9 bases fitting TRBD2. This CDR3 is 12 amino acids long. V shed 6 bases and J 2 bases; nucleotides not matched to a gene: 0. Germline loops: CDR1 SQVTM, CDR2 ANQGSEA. CDR3 in amino acids: CSVGLATDTQYF. The DNA of the CDR3 is TGCAGCGTGGGACTAGCCACAGATACGCAGTATTTT.

This sequence joins TRBV5-1 and TRBJ2-1, with 8 bases lining up with TRBD1. Germline assignment: CDR1 SGHRS and CDR2 YFSETQ. Trimming removed 0 bases from V and 4 bases from J; junction bases left unmatched: 6. CDR3 length: 16 amino acids. This CDR3 is CASSLAGGFRYNEQFF. In DNA, the CDR3 is TGCGCCAGCAGCTTGGCAGGGGGCTTTCGGTACAATGAGCAGTTCTTC.

The rearrangement links TRBV7-2 to TRBJ1-4; 7 bases are a match to TRBD1. The junction had 11 bases not matched to a gene; V was cut back by 5 bases and J by 8 bases. Germline CDR1 SGHTA, CDR2 FQGNSA. The CDR3 spans 15 residues. The CDR3 DNA sequence: TGTGCCAGCAGCCCAGAGGGGGCCGGCGGGGAAAAACTGTTTTTT. This translates into CASSPEGAGGEKLFF.

The chain uses TRBV28 and TRBJ2-7; possible D gene TRBD1, 6 bases. This CDR3 has 13 residues. Germline CDR1 reads MDHEN; CDR2 reads SYDVKM. V lost 8 bases and J 4 bases, leaving 15 bases between the germline ends. As DNA, the CDR3 is TGTGCCAGCTCCCTTAGGGGGAATTACGAGCAGTACTTC. Residues: CASSLRGNYEQYF.

The rearrangement uses TRBV6-1 and TRBJ1-2; 12 nucleotides align to TRBD1. CDR3 length equals 19 residues. In germline, CDR1 is MNHNS, CDR2 SASEGT. V was pared by 2 bases and J by 1 base, with 11 bases of the junction left unmatched. Here the CDR3 DNA reads TGTGCCAGCAGTGAAATCGGGCGGGACAGGGGGCTCCTTAACTATGGCTACACCTTC. This encodes CASSEIGRDRGLLNYGYTF.

This clone was seen a handful of times. The V call is TRBV19, the J call TRBJ1-2, with a possible D match to TRBD1 (6 bases). The CDR3 is made up of 15 amino acids. The V gene lost 5 bases and the J gene lost 4 bases, with 17 bases spanning the gap. The germline V gene encodes CDR1 LNHDA and CDR2 SQIVND (reference sequence). In DNA form, the CDR3 reads TGTGCCAGTAGTGCATCCCAGGGACACAGCTATGGCTACACCTTC. This encodes CASSASQGHSYGYTF. The entire variable domain, with the rest obtained from reference TRBV19 and TRBJ1-2, is as follows: DGGITQSPKYLFRKEGQNVTLSCEQNLNHDAMYWYRQDPGQGLRLIYYSQIVNDFQKGDIAEGYSVSREKKESFPLTVTSAQKNPTAFYLCASSASQGHSYGYTFGSGTRLTVV.

This clone was observed a few times. The chain combines TRBV10-2 with TRBJ1-5; 8 bases align to TRBD1. Trimming cost V 2 bases and J 6 bases; bases outside gene matches: 12. Germline V gene lookup returns CDR1 WSHSY and CDR2 SAAADI. This CDR3 spans 17 amino acids. The CDR3 DNA is TGCGCCAGCAGTGAGGAACAGGGGGGCTTCTTAGGTCAGCCCCAGCATTTT. Translating gives CASSEEQGGFLGQPQHF.

This clone has a handful of counts. The V and J genes are TRBV7-9 and TRBJ2-5, with unresolved D. Per the germline V gene, CDR1 is SEHNR and CDR2 is FQNEAQ (reference sequence). This CDR3 is built from 14 residues. V shed 1 base and J shed 5 bases, with 11 bases lying between them. The CDR3 region has the DNA TGTGCCAGCAGCTTAGTCCCGCACCGGGAGACCCAGTACTTC. Residues: CASSLVPHRETQYF.

This clone was detected only once. The genes are TRBV29-1 and TRBJ1-2; possible D gene TRBD1, 5 bases. The length of the CDR3 is 14 residues. The V and J ends lost 6 bases and 7 bases respectively, with 21 bases between them. Germline assignment: CDR1 SQVTM and CDR2 ANQGSEA. CDR3 nucleotides: TGCAGCGTATCCCCGGGACTAATGGGAGGTGGCTACACCTTC. The encoded protein is CSVSPGLMGGGYTF.

This clone turned up a few times. The chain couples TRBV6-1 to TRBJ2-7; TRBD1 aligns across 9 bases. The CDR3 extends over 13 amino acids. CDR1 is MNHNS, CDR2 SASEGT, per germline. The V and J ends lost 7 bases and 3 bases, in that order; junction bases with no gene match: 4. The CDR3 here is CASNRDRDYEQYF. The DNA of the CDR3 is TGTGCCAGCAACAGGGACAGGGACTACGAGCAGTACTTC.

This clone was observed a handful of times. The chain carries TRBV5-4 and TRBJ2-5; 9 positions match TRBD2. The trim removed 5 bases at V and 5 bases at J, leaving 7 bases unmatched. The CDR3 is 14 amino acids. From germline, CDR1 is SGHNT and CDR2 YYREEE (reference sequence). CDR3 DNA sequence: TGTGCCAGCAGGGAAGGCGGGGGGGCGGAGACCCAGTACTTC. This translates into CASREGGGAETQYF.

This chain links TRBV2 with TRBJ2-7; TRBD1 aligns across 7 bases. The V gene's germline CDR1 is SNHLY and CDR2 FYNNEI. Losses at the gene ends were 6 bases for V and 0 bases for J; bases not matched to a gene: 5. The CDR3 totals 14 residues. The CDR3 coding sequence is TGTGCCAGCAGATCCGGGACAGTCTCCTACGAGCAGTACTTC. Translation: CASRSGTVSYEQYF. Variable domain in full (rest from reference TRBV2 and TRBJ2-7): EPEVTQTPSHQVTQMGQEVILRCVPISNHLYFYWYRQILGQKVEFLVSFYNNEISEKSEIFDDQFSVERPDGSNFTLKIRSTKLEDSAMYFCASRSGTVSYEQYFGPGTRLTVT.

The V gene is TRBV27, the J gene TRBJ1-4; D might be TRBD1 (6 bases). Germline V gene lookup returns CDR1 MNHEY and CDR2 SMNVEV (reference sequence). V was cut by 7 bases and J by 7 bases, with 19 bases left in between. The CDR3 runs 15 residues. CDR3 bases: TGTGCCAGCACCAATGTCCGGGACACCCCTGAAAAACTGTTTTTT. Amino acid sequence: CASTNVRDTPEKLFF.

The rearrangement uses TRBV29-1 and TRBJ2-7, with TRBD1 matching 12 bases. The CDR3 extends over 12 amino acids. The V and J ends lost 6 bases and 6 bases, in that order; junction bases with no gene match: 3. Germline CDR1 is SQVTM and CDR2 is ANQGSEA. CDR3 DNA: TGCAGCGTCCGGGACAGGGGGCGCGAGCAGTACTTC. It codes for CSVRDRGREQYF.

The chain employs TRBV11-2 and TRBJ2-5; D is uncertain. The J call may not be correct, given that the DNA end is closer to TRBJ2-7. The germline V gene has CDR1 SGHAT and CDR2 FQNNGV. This CDR3 has 13 amino acids. CDR3 in amino acids: CASSPQPLGEQYF. The CDR3 DNA sequence: TGTGCCAGCAGTCCACAGCCCCTGGGCGAGCAGTACTTC.

The genes are TRBV7-9 and TRBJ2-7, with unresolved D. The V and J ends lost 4 bases and 3 bases respectively, with 19 bases between them. The germline V gene has CDR1 SEHNR and CDR2 FQNEAQ (reference sequence). The CDR3 extends over 16 amino acids. The CDR3 DNA reads TGTGCCAGCAGCTCAACCACCGGGTTCCTCGACTACGAGCAGTACTTC. Translation gives CASSSTTGFLDYEQYF.

The gene calls are TRBV7-2 and TRBJ2-1; D perhaps matches TRBD2 (6 bases). The V and J ends lost 5 bases and 0 bases respectively, with 14 bases between them. This CDR3 spans 16 amino acids. Looked up from germline, CDR1 is SGHTA and CDR2 is FQGNSA. The CDR3 reads CASSSEAGSSYNEQFF. For the CDR3, the DNA is TGTGCCAGCAGCAGTGAGGCGGGGAGCTCCTACAATGAGCAGTTCTTC.

The chain has TRBV5-6 and TRBJ1-1; D is undetermined. Trimming took 0 bases from V and 1 from J, leaving 10 bases between them. CDR1 and CDR2 from the germline V gene are SGHDT and YYEEEE. The CDR3 is made up of 15 amino acids. The CDR3 coding sequence is TGTGCCAGCAGCTTGGGGTTTGGGAGGAACACTGAAGCTTTCTTT. It is translated as CASSLGFGRNTEAFF.

The chain is built from TRBV11-2 and TRBJ2-7, with a tentative D call TRBD2 (5 bases). The V and J ends lost 1 base and 3 bases respectively, with 10 bases between them. Germline CDR1 SGHAT, CDR2 FQNNGV. This CDR3 comprises 14 residues. CDR3 loop: CASSLGAADYEQYF. The DNA for the CDR3 is TGTGCCAGCAGCTTAGGAGCGGCCGACTACGAGCAGTACTTC.

This clone is labeled medium-sized. The chain recombines TRBV5-1 with TRBJ1-2, with D possibly being TRBD1 (5 bases). The V and J ends lost 4 bases and 2 bases respectively, with 9 bases between them. The germline CDR1 and CDR2 sequences are SGHRS and YFSETQ. The CDR3 consists of 13 residues. The chain's CDR3 is CASSAEGNYGYTF. The DNA of the CDR3 is TGCGCCAGCAGCGCGGAGGGGAACTATGGCTACACCTTC.